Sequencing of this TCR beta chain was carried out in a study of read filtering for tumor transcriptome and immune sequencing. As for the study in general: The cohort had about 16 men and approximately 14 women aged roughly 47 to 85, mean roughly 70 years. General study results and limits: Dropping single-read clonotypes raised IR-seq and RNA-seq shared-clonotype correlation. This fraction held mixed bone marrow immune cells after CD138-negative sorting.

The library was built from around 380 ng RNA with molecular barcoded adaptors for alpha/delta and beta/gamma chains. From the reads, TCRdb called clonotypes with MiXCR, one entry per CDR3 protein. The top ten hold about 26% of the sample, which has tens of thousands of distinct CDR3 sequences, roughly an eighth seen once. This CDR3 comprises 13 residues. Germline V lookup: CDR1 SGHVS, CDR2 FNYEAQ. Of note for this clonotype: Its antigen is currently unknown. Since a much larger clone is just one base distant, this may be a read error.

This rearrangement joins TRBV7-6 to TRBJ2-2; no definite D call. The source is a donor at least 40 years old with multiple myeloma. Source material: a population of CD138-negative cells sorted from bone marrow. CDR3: CASNLASDGELFF. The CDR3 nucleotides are TGTGCCAGCAACTTAGCTTCCGACGGGGAGCTGTTTTTT.